Each of the 31 T cell receptor beta chains below was sequenced from the same sample in a study of blood T cell repertoires in COVID-19 (dated by TCRdb to 2018 to 2021). Library generation was performed with the immunoSEQ multiplex PCR assay. TCRdb mirrors the immuneACCESS table, restricted to in-frame sequences. Some clones are absent from its copies; in checked studies, under half trace to an unresolved V gene, and the reason for the others is unknown. This sample comprises 60,000 to 75,000 clones, roughly 93% of them detected only once. The ten largest make up around 1.5% of the sample. The material sequenced was peripheral blood. These receptor sequences come from a human donor in a cohort sampled during active COVID-19.

This clone was recorded once. The V call is TRBV7-9, the J call TRBJ2-1, with 7 bases lining up with TRBD2. With V trimmed by 5 bases and J by 3 bases, 10 bases remained unmatched. This CDR3 has 16 residues. Germline V lookup: CDR1 SEHNR, CDR2 FQNEAQ (reference sequence). The CDR3 reads CASSPAGLADYNEQFF. The CDR3 DNA reads TGTGCCAGCAGCCCAGCAGGGCTAGCGGACTACAATGAGCAGTTCTTC.

V and J are TRBV5-8 and TRBJ1-5; no definite D call. V lost 0 bases, J lost 8 bases, and 9 bases lay in between. Germline V gene sequence: CDR1 SGHTS, CDR2 YDEGEE. There are 13 residues in the CDR3. For the CDR3, the DNA is TGTGCCAGCAGCTTGGGACGGGGAGAGCCCCAGCATTTT. Translating gives CASSLGRGEPQHF.

The rearrangement uses TRBV2 and TRBJ2-3, with 9 bases that match TRBD2. The junction had 1 base not matched to a gene; V was cut back by 6 bases and J by 6 bases. The CDR3 length is 12 residues. In germline, CDR1 is SNHLY, CDR2 FYNNEI. CDR3 nucleotide sequence: TGTGCCAGCAGGACTAGCGGTGATACGCAGTATTTT. Protein product: CASRTSGDTQYF.

The chain joins TRBV11-3 to TRBJ2-7; TRBD2 agrees at 8 bases. Germline loops: CDR1 SGHNT, CDR2 YENEEA. V lost 5 bases to trimming and J lost 3 bases; unmatched junction nucleotides: 9. This CDR3 is built from 15 residues. The CDR3 reads CASSPGGLAGYEQYF. The CDR3, as DNA: TGTGCCAGCAGCCCAGGTGGCCTAGCGGGCTACGAGCAGTACTTC.

The rearrangement joins TRBV3-1 (or the pseudogene TRBV3-2) to TRBJ1-6; TRBD1 matches at 7 bases. CDR3 length equals 14 residues. Germline V gives CDR1 LGHDT, CDR2 YNNKEL (reference sequence). V shed 5 bases and J 9 bases; nucleotides not matched to a gene: 7. CDR3 nucleotides: TGTGCCAGCAGCTGGGACAGCCTCGGTTCACCCCTCCACTTT. Translating gives CASSWDSLGSPLHF.

The CDR3 spells CASSQFYRENQPQHF. DNA of the CDR3: TGTGCCAGCAGCCAATTCTACAGGGAAAATCAGCCCCAGCATTTT. The genes are TRBV3-1 (or the pseudogene TRBV3-2) and TRBJ1-5; possibly TRBD1 for D (6 bases). The CDR3 loop spans 15 amino acids. CDR1 is LGHDT and CDR2 is YNNKEL in the germline V gene (reference sequence). Trimming stripped 2 bases from V and 4 bases from J, with 12 bases between.

This chain connects TRBV7-6 to TRBJ2-3; D may be TRBD1 (5 bases). This CDR3 contains 15 residues. The V and J ends lost 2 bases and 10 bases respectively, with 19 bases between them. Germline V CDR1 and CDR2: SGHVS, FNYEAQ. CDR3 protein: CASSLQGASSDPQYF. The CDR3 DNA reads TGTGCCAGCAGCTTACAAGGGGCTAGTTCGGATCCGCAGTATTTT.

This chain joins TRBV5-1 and TRBJ2-5; perhaps TRBD1 as D (7 bases). Trimming pared 1 base from V and 3 bases from J, leaving 13 bases between. CDR1 is SGHRS, CDR2 YFSETQ, per germline. The CDR3 is made up of 15 amino acids. The CDR3: CASSLFDREEETQYF. Written as DNA, the CDR3 is TGCGCCAGCAGCTTGTTTGACAGGGAGGAAGAGACCCAGTACTTC.

This clone was detected only once. This chain joins TRBV11-1 and TRBJ2-7; 7 bases align to TRBD1. This CDR3 region has 15 residues. V trimming: 4 bases; J trimming: 6 bases; junction bases outside the gene matches: 12. Per germline, CDR1 SGHAT and CDR2 FQDESV (reference sequence). In DNA form, the CDR3 reads TGTGCCAGCAGCTCCCGGACAGGCTTTTTTATCGAGCAGTACTTC. It translates to CASSSRTGFFIEQYF.

The chain is built from TRBV9 and TRBJ2-7; tentatively, D is TRBD2 (5 bases). The J call is doubtful: the DNA matches TRBJ2-5 better. The CDR3 has 14 residues. Germline CDR1 SGDLS, CDR2 YYNGEE. The CDR3 loop is CASSVVDRRGTQYF. In nucleotides, the CDR3 is TGTGCCAGCAGCGTAGTGGACCGACGGGGGACCCAGTACTTC.

This chain joins TRBV18 and TRBJ2-5; D unclear. There are 13 residues in the CDR3. Germline CDR1 and CDR2: KGHSH and LQKENI. Trimming took 6 bases from V and 0 from J, leaving 8 bases between them. CDR3 DNA: TGTGCCAGCTCCCGACACTACCAAGAGACCCAGTACTTC. Translation gives CASSRHYQETQYF.

The rearrangement joins TRBV5-4 to TRBJ1-4; perhaps TRBD1 as D (5 bases). Trimming pared 0 bases from V and 7 bases from J, leaving 19 bases between. The CDR3 contains 17 residues. CDR1 and CDR2 (germline): SGHNT, YYREEE (reference sequence). The CDR3 DNA follows: TGTGCCAGCAGCTTGGCCAGTGGGAGGGGAGGCACTGAAAAACTGTTTTTT. Translating gives CASSLASGRGGTEKLFF.

V and J are TRBV6-5 and TRBJ2-7; TRBD2 aligns across 7 bases. Germline CDR1 MNHEY, CDR2 SVGAGI. The CDR3 consists of 15 residues. Losses at the gene ends were 6 bases for V and 0 bases for J; bases not matched to a gene: 8. The CDR3 here is CASRYAAGDSYEQYF. CDR3 sequence (DNA): TGTGCCAGCAGGTACGCCGCGGGAGACTCCTACGAGCAGTACTTC.

This sequence joins TRBV7-3 and TRBJ2-3; 8 bases are a match to TRBD2. The germline CDR1 and CDR2 sequences are SGHTA and FQGTGA. CDR3 length equals 17 residues. V was clipped by 2 bases and J by 0 bases; unmatched bases: 7. CDR3 coding DNA: TGTGCCAGCAGCTTATGGTCTAGCGGGTCTAGCACAGATACGCAGTATTTT. As protein: CASSLWSSGSSTDTQYF.

The V gene is TRBV29-1, the J gene TRBJ2-7; weak D call: TRBD2 (6 bases). V was shortened by 6 bases and J by 2 bases, with 11 bases between the two germline ends. Per germline, CDR1 SQVTM and CDR2 ANQGSEA. CDR3 length equals 12 residues. The CDR3 is CSVRDGAYEQYF. The CDR3 DNA reads as TGCAGCGTGCGGGACGGTGCCTACGAGCAGTACTTC.

The chain has TRBV5-4 and TRBJ2-1; 7 bases agree with TRBD2. CDR3 length: 14 residues. CDR1 is SGHNT and CDR2 is YYREEE in the germline V gene (reference sequence). V was clipped by 3 bases and J by 2 bases; unmatched bases: 2. For the CDR3, the DNA is TGTGCCAGCAGCTGGGAGGGTCCCTACAATGAGCAGTTCTTC. This translates into CASSWEGPYNEQFF.

As concerns this clone: Other DNA sequences from this sample encode an identical CDR3 as well. This chain links TRBV6-6 with TRBJ2-7; TRBD1 is a possible D gene (5 bases). Germline lookup yields CDR1 MNHNY and CDR2 SVGAGI (reference sequence). V dropped 8 bases and J dropped 2 bases, with 7 bases sitting between them. CDR3 length: 11 residues. CDR3 sequence (DNA): TGTGCCAGCCGACAGACCTACGAGCAGTACTTC. Translated, it gives CASRQTYEQYF.

The chain employs TRBV27 and TRBJ1-4; 10 positions agree with TRBD1. V gave up 7 bases and J gave up 7 bases; unmatched junction bases: 9. Germline V gene data show CDR1 as MNHEY and CDR2 as SMNVEV (reference sequence). The CDR3 totals 15 residues. CDR3 residues: CASKTGQGVGEKLFF. The CDR3, as DNA: TGTGCCAGCAAGACCGGACAGGGGGTGGGTGAAAAACTGTTTTTT.

The chain uses TRBV5-1 and TRBJ1-1; 7 bases agree with TRBD1. CDR1 SGHRS and CDR2 YFSETQ come from the germline V gene. The CDR3 is made up of 14 amino acids. V was pared by 4 bases and J by 7 bases, with 10 bases of the junction left unmatched. The CDR3: CASSMRQGSGEAFF. For the CDR3, the DNA is TGCGCCAGCAGCATGAGACAGGGATCGGGTGAAGCTTTCTTT.

This chain joins TRBV24-1 and TRBJ2-5; tentatively, D is TRBD2 (6 bases). The germline gives CDR1 KGHDR, CDR2 SFDVKD. The CDR3 has 15 residues. Deletions cut 0 bases from V and 3 bases from J, with 10 bases between. The CDR3 region has the DNA TGTGCCACCAGTGATTTGGCGGGAATCGAAGAGACCCAGTACTTC. This gives the protein CATSDLAGIEETQYF.

V gene TRBV11-3 combines with J gene TRBJ2-4; 14 nucleotides match TRBD2. After removal of 7 bases from V and 10 bases from J, the junction contained 12 bases not matched to a gene. The CDR3 length is 16 residues. Per germline, CDR1 SGHNT and CDR2 YENEEA. The CDR3 sequence: CASTYSGTSGSIIQYF. DNA for the CDR3: TGTGCCAGCACCTATTCCGGGACTAGCGGGAGTATTATTCAGTACTTC.

Only one count was recorded for this clone. This chain joins TRBV3-1 (or the pseudogene TRBV3-2) and TRBJ2-7; D unresolved. This CDR3 is 15 amino acids long. Germline V CDR1 and CDR2: LGHDT, YNNKEL (reference sequence). The V end lost 1 base, the J end lost 6 bases, and 16 bases lay between the germline ends. CDR3 sequence (DNA): TGTGCCAGCAGCCAAGTGCTAACTTCAAGTCGCGAGCAGTACTTC. Encoded protein: CASSQVLTSSREQYF.

The CDR3 reads CASSLVNSPYEQYF. For the CDR3, the DNA is TGCGCCAGCAGCCTAGTCAACTCCCCCTACGAGCAGTACTTC. The chain carries TRBV4-1 and TRBJ2-7, with D uncertain. Trimming shortened V by 4 bases and J by 2 bases, and 12 bases separated the two germline ends. In germline, CDR1 is MGHRA, CDR2 YSYEKL. The CDR3 contains 14 residues.

This sequence joins TRBV28 and TRBJ2-7; TRBD1 matches at 7 bases. V lost 6 bases and J lost 2; bases outside the gene matches: 7. The CDR3 is 14 amino acids. Germline CDR1 MDHEN, CDR2 SYDVKM. CDR3 amino acids: CASSLLQGTYEQYF. The CDR3 bases are TGTGCCAGCAGCCTTTTACAGGGGACCTACGAGCAGTACTTC. The complete variable domain, with remaining parts taken from reference TRBV28 and TRBJ2-7, reads DVKVTQSSRYLVKRTGEKVFLECVQDMDHENMFWYRQDPGLGLRLIYFSYDVKMKEKGDIPEGYSVSREKKERFSLILESASTNQTSMYLCASSLLQGTYEQYFGPGTRLTVT.

This chain links TRBV29-1 with TRBJ1-1; TRBD1 matches at 9 bases. CDR1 is SQVTM and CDR2 is ANQGSEA in the germline V gene. The CDR3 has 12 residues. V dropped 7 bases and J dropped 1; count of bases not matched to a gene: 1. The CDR3 nucleotides are TGCAGCGCGACAGGGGGGAACACTGAAGCTTTCTTT. Its translation is CSATGGNTEAFF.

The chain recombines TRBV7-8 with TRBJ1-1; 7 bases agree with TRBD1. The trim removed 4 bases at V and 4 bases at J, leaving 15 bases unmatched. The CDR3 is 17 residues long. Germline-derived CDR1 and CDR2 are SGHVS and FQNEAQ. The CDR3 reads CASSSTPGTAYATEAFF. In nucleotides, the CDR3 is TGTGCCAGCAGCTCGACCCCCGGGACAGCCTATGCCACTGAAGCTTTCTTT.

The chain recombines TRBV19 with TRBJ2-7, with 8 bases that match TRBD2. Trimming removed 6 bases from V and 3 bases from J; junction bases left unmatched: 7. Per the germline V gene, CDR1 is LNHDA and CDR2 is SQIVND (reference sequence). The CDR3 extends over 14 amino acids. CDR3 DNA: TGTGCCAGTAGCCGGGGGGGCCGCTACTACGAGCAGTACTTC. Translated, it gives CASSRGGRYYEQYF.

The chain couples TRBV7-2 to TRBJ2-3; 7 nucleotides line up with TRBD2. The CDR3 length is 16 residues. Germline CDR1 is SGHTA and CDR2 is FQGNSA. Trimming at V came to 1 base and at J to 0 bases, leaving 4 bases not matched to a gene. CDR3 sequence reads: CASSLDHSGSTDTQYF. As DNA, the CDR3 is TGTGCCAGCAGCTTAGATCATAGCGGGAGCACAGATACGCAGTATTTT.

This clone was recorded a few times. The chain links TRBV9 to TRBJ2-1, with D unresolved. The CDR3 is made up of 11 amino acids. Germline CDR1 SGDLS, CDR2 YYNGEE. V was pared by 3 bases and J by 6 bases, with 4 bases between. CDR3: CASSESNEQFF. CDR3 nucleotide sequence: TGTGCCAGCAGCGAGAGCAATGAGCAGTTCTTC.

The chain recombines TRBV21-1 with TRBJ1-5. TRBV21-1 is designated a pseudogene. The CDR3 is 16 residues long. CDR3 in amino acids: CASSKEGGSSNQPQHF. For the CDR3, the DNA is TGTGCCAGCAGCAAAGAAGGAGGGTCGAGCAATCAGCCCCAGCATTTT.

This clone was seen a single time. The rearrangement uses TRBV5-1 and TRBJ2-7, with D tentatively TRBD2 (5 bases). Trimming cost V 0 bases and J 0 bases, with 10 bases left between them. The CDR3 consists of 15 residues. Germline CDR1 is SGHRS and CDR2 is YFSETQ. CDR3 DNA sequence: TGCGCCAGCAGCTTGGCGGGGAGCATCTCCTACGAGCAGTACTTC. Amino acid sequence: CASSLAGSISYEQYF.